This is a list of T cell receptor beta chains from one sample in a study of OX40 agonist ivuxolimab in advanced cancers. The table came from immunoSEQ multiplex PCR; TCRdb's copy has only in-frame clones and leaves some out. The repertoire includes about 93,000 clones, around 94% of them detected once, and around 2.8% sits in the top ten. The sample consisted of CD4+ or CD8+ T cells sorted from blood, taken in a trial of the OX40 agonist ivuxolimab. The source is an adult with an advanced solid tumor such as melanoma, head and neck, liver or kidney cancer. CDR3s include the opening cysteine and the closing phenylalanine or tryptophan. The D gene is left open where the match is weak. Rows may omit the clone size; those that give it use once, few, many or a size class.

clone_size j_call d_call v_call cdr3_nt cdr3_aa
. TRBJ1-2 TRBD1 TRBV27 TGTGCCAGCAGTCCCGGGACAGGAGGGGGAGGCTACACCTTC CASSPGTGGGGYTF
. TRBJ1-2 . TRBV13 TGTGCCAGCAGCTTAGGTCGCAGGGAGGGCGGCTACACCTTC CASSLGRREGGYTF
. TRBJ2-3 TRBD1 TRBV4-1 TGCGCCAGCAGCCAAGATGAATACGGGACAGGGGGCAACACAGATACGCAGTATTTT CASSQDEYGTGGNTDTQYF
. TRBJ1-5 TRBD1 TRBV27 TGTGCCAGCAGCGACAGGGGCTTCGGTCAGCCCCAGCATTTT CASSDRGFGQPQHF
. TRBJ1-2 . TRBV19 TGTGCCAGTAGTATCCAGGGTGGGAACTATGGCTACACCTTC CASSIQGGNYGYTF
. TRBJ1-4 TRBD1 TRBV9 TGTGCCAGCAGCGCCGGGACAGGAGCTGGTGAAAAACTGTTTTTT CASSAGTGAGEKLFF
. TRBJ2-5 . TRBV9 TGTGCCAGCAGCGGAGTAACGGGCGGCGGCCAAGAGACCCAGTACTTC CASSGVTGGGQETQYF
. TRBJ1-1 . TRBV9 TGTGCCAGCAGCCCCCGGACCCACACTGAAGCTTTCTTT CASSPRTHTEAFF
. TRBJ2-7 TRBD2 TRBV29-1 TGCAGCGCCCACGGGCCAGGGCCCCGGGGGGACGAGCAGTACTTC CSAHGPGPRGDEQYF
. TRBJ2-4 . TRBV11-2 TGTGCCAGCAGCTTTAGCAACATTCAGTACTTC CASSFSNIQYF
. TRBJ2-1 TRBD2 TRBV19 TGTGCCAGTAGTATTCGTTTCGGCCTAGCGGGAACGTCTCTCAATGAGCAGTTCTTC CASSIRFGLAGTSLNEQFF
. TRBJ1-1 TRBD1 TRBV19 TGTGCCAGTAGTGCGACAGGGGGACCGAACACTGAAGCTTTCTTT CASSATGGPNTEAFF
. TRBJ2-5 . TRBV19 TGTGCCAGTAGTAGTTGGGACCAAGAGACCCAGTACTTC CASSSWDQETQYF
. TRBJ2-1 . TRBV11-2 TGTGCCAGCAGCTTACTTGTTGAGCAGTTCTTC CASSLLVEQFF
. TRBJ1-2 . TRBV6-5 TGTGCCAGCAGTTACTTGTCAGGGGATGGCTACACCTTC CASSYLSGDGYTF
. TRBJ2-1 TRBD2 TRBV7-9 TGTGCCAGCAGCGGACTAGCGGGAGAATCCTACAATGAGCAGTTCTTC CASSGLAGESYNEQFF
. TRBJ2-7 . TRBV6-1 TGTGCCAGCAGTGTGCTAAGAGATTGGCCCTACGAGCAGTACTTC CASSVLRDWPYEQYF
. TRBJ2-1 . TRBV9 TGTGCCAGCAGCGCAAACAGGGAGGGCTCCTACAATGAGCAGTTCTTC CASSANREGSYNEQFF
. TRBJ2-3 . TRBV6-5 TGTGCCAGCACGCGGAGTCCCACAGATACGCAGTATTTT CASTRSPTDTQYF
. TRBJ2-3 TRBD1 TRBV6-6 TGTGCCATTGCCATCGACAGGGCGGGCACAGATACGCAGTATTTT CAIAIDRAGTDTQYF
. TRBJ1-5 . TRBV6-1 TGTGCCAGCAGTGAATGGTGGACAAGGGGAAATCAGCCCCAGCATTTT CASSEWWTRGNQPQHF
once TRBJ2-5 TRBD2 TRBV6-5 TGTGCCAGCAGTTCTCTAGCGGCCCAAGAGACCCAGTACTTC CASSSLAAQETQYF
. TRBJ2-7 TRBD1 TRBV6-6 TGTGCCAGCAGTTACTCTGGACAGGGGAGCTACGAGCAGTACTTC CASSYSGQGSYEQYF
. TRBJ2-7 TRBD1 TRBV10-3 TGTGCCATCAGTGAGCCGGGACAGGCTACCTACGAGCAGTACTTC CAISEPGQATYEQYF
. TRBJ1-3 . TRBV19 TGTGCCAGTAGTGTACCTCGCTCTGGAAACACCATATATTTT CASSVPRSGNTIYF
. TRBJ2-1 TRBD1 TRBV15 TGTGCCACCAGCACCGGGACAGGGGCTTACAATGAGCAGTTCTTC CATSTGTGAYNEQFF
. TRBJ2-7 . TRBV7-2 TGTGCCAGCAGCCGAGGACTTTCCCCCTCCTACGAGCAGTACTTC CASSRGLSPSYEQYF
. TRBJ2-7 TRBD2 TRBV2 TGTGCCAGCAGTGGGGGACTAGCGGGGTTCTCCTACGAGCAGTACTTC CASSGGLAGFSYEQYF
. TRBJ1-4 TRBD1 TRBV28 TGTGCCAGCAGTTTGGACAGGAGGGGGGAAAAACTGTTTTTT CASSLDRRGEKLFF
. TRBJ2-1 . TRBV30 TGTGCCTGGAGCTTTGGGGCCTACAATGAGCAGTTCTTC CAWSFGAYNEQFF
. TRBJ1-5 TRBD1 TRBV4-3 TGCGCCAGCAGCCAAGATAACAGGGGTGCGAATCAGCCCCAGCATTTT CASSQDNRGANQPQHF
. TRBJ2-7 TRBD1 TRBV6-1 TGTGCCAGCAGTGCACGGACAGGGGGCTACGAGCAGTACTTC CASSARTGGYEQYF
. TRBJ2-7 . TRBV9 TGTGCCAGCAGCTCGGACCCGGACGCGGACGAGCAGTACTTC CASSSDPDADEQYF
. TRBJ2-4 TRBD2 TRBV29-1 TGCAGCGTTGCCGTCGGGAGGGCCGCTACTGACAAAAACATTCAGTACTTC CSVAVGRAATDKNIQYF
. TRBJ1-4 . TRBV7-9 TGTGCCAGCAGCTTGGAGCCTCCTCTACTCTTTTTT CASSLEPPLLFF
. TRBJ2-3 TRBD2 TRBV6-5 TGTGCCAGCAGTCTCCTAGCGGGGCAAACAGATACGCAGTATTTT CASSLLAGQTDTQYF
. TRBJ2-3 . TRBV6-6 TGTGCCAGCACCGAACTAGGCCTAATCACAGATACGCAGTATTTT CASTELGLITDTQYF
. TRBJ2-7 . TRBV29-1 TGCAGCGTTGTGGGGGGCCCCCTTTACGAGCAGTACTTC CSVVGGPLYEQYF
. TRBJ2-2 . TRBV19 TGTGCCAGTATAACGGGGACCGGGGAGCTGTTTTTT CASITGTGELFF
. TRBJ2-1 TRBD2 TRBV6-5 TGTGCCAGTGGGACTAGCGGGTACAATGAGCAGTTCTTC CASGTSGYNEQFF
. TRBJ1-1 . TRBV6-5 TGTGCCAGCAGTTACGAGTGGAAGAACACTGAAGCTTTCTTT CASSYEWKNTEAFF